This paragraph covers one T cell receptor beta chain sequence. Its antigen is not yet known. No much larger clone is present one base from it, and per-base qualities are unavailable. This entry comes from a study of cytomegalovirus exposure and HLA in healthy donors (dated by TCRdb to about 2017). Regarding the complete study: An earlier analysis of about 530 of the donors reported over 250 Gb of sequence data and roughly 120 million unique TCR beta sequences obtained from approximately 180 million T cells. An early release that covered 500 to 800 HLA-typed donors contained around 330 gigabases of sequencing data and approximately 85 million unique TCR sequences. Of the roughly 400 genotyped donors, roughly 80% fell in the genetic ancestry cluster associated with self-reported Caucasian donors. The aim of the study was to test whether cataloging public T cell receptors could identify signatures of past pathogen exposure. Using immunosequencing, the study profiled T cell repertoires from about 610 subjects and related those repertoires to cytomegalovirus serostatus. Along with the approximately 650-subject first cohort, a separate validation cohort of over a hundred different subjects was used. High-throughput TCR immunosequencing, statistical association of individual TCRs with disease status, and machine learning were combined to predict cytomegalovirus infection status. In a later analysis, previously published TCR beta repertoires from some 640 donors were re-analyzed and high-resolution HLA genotyping was added so that TCR occurrence patterns could be studied. In the later analysis, no new phenotypic data were used to find candidate immune exposures; instead, reliance was placed on TCR beta sequences and their occurrence across donors. To decide whether each TCR beta V gene segment behaved as functional or pseudogenic, an earlier analysis of some 540 of the donors relied on high-throughput TCR beta sequencing. Donor age, sex, ethnicity and CMV serostatus were collected together with the repertoire data. Genome-wide SNP genotypes for about 65% of the 666 donors were used in a later genetic analysis, which treated that subset as a discovery cohort. Every repertoire in the discovery cohort had been generated on one and the same sequencing platform. Class I and class II HLA loci were covered by the typing at four-digit resolution. Typing coverage differed by locus: A, B, C, DRB1 and DQB1 were typed in roughly 620-630 donors, DQA1 in 500 to 550, DPA1 in some 600, and DPB1 in around 440. Roughly five DR-DQ haplotypes were treated as single units for association and clustering because of strong linkage in the cohort. Among approximately 370 genotyped donors of the cohort, an average of approximately 240,000 unique TCR beta nucleotide sequences was sequenced per donor, of which about 20% were non-productive.

General study outcomes and caveats: According to a later analysis, parvovirus B19, influenza, CMV and Epstein-Barr virus appeared linked to several top co-occurrence clusters. A later genetic analysis reported fewer N-insertions in productive TCRs among donors in an Asian-associated ancestry cluster than the roughly 670-donor mean. A later analysis associated 15,000 to 20,000 TCR beta sequences with specific HLA alleles at a false discovery rate of 0.05. A cluster of highly shared sequence variants was judged likely to represent a technical artifact of the sequencing pipeline. Most TCR sequences were observed very rarely across donors, whereas some public TCRs were present in many individuals. CMV serostatus was the only immune exposure information available for the cohort. In a later analysis, HLA-associated TCR beta chains showed more clonal expansion and lower generation probabilities than non-associated chains that were equally common. A further reported finding was that TCR beta sequences accurately predicted the HLA-A and HLA-B alleles for most subjects in the first cohort. Broadly in line with IMGT annotations, most TCR beta V segments showed up in productive rearrangements about 87% or about 30% of the time in an earlier analysis of a few hundred of the donors. In a later analysis, the rate of TCR association differed among HLA loci, with DRB1 alleles having the most associated TCRs and HLA-C alleles having the fewest. Because some donors lacked HLA typing at each locus, the association tests relied only on the typed subset. Assigning TCR associations to individual alleles was difficult when HLA alleles, especially DR and DQ, strongly co-occurred. In vitro tests confirmed that three of the cytomegalovirus-associated TCR beta chains recognize cytomegalovirus antigens. This cohort had only TCR beta chains sequenced, and the lack of alpha or paired-chain data limited which features could be detected. Correlated functional status among segregating V segments might reflect linkage disequilibrium, but an unknown experimental factor could not be ruled out. Cytomegalovirus status was reported to be diagnosed by the classifier with high specificity and sensitivity in both the original and validation cohorts. Some IMGT-functional V segments, including TRBV6-2 and TRBV6-3, could not be distinguished by the 87-base-pair reads and were therefore excluded. Most CMV-associated TCR beta chains appeared to be HLA-restricted in a later analysis, and the HLA associations seemed to be driven largely by CMV exposure. Presence/absence analyses assumed roughly uniform sequencing depth across donors, an assumption that may not hold. About 17 rarely observed V segments, including chromosome 9 orphons, were excluded from the earlier analysis of a few hundred of the donors because counts were too low. The study listed 164 TCR beta chains as associated with cytomegalovirus. The authors suggested that the approach could potentially be extended to other disease states and immunological phenotypes. A later genetic analysis associated a missense DCLRE1C variant with V-gene and J-gene trimming of TCR beta chains, and an independent cohort replicated the association.

CDR1 MDHEN and CDR2 SYDVKM are derived from the germline V gene. The CDR3 goes from the cysteine to the phenylalanine over 15 residues. The retained sequence is limited to the CDR3, 45 bases, with the frame set at the first base. The junction shows trimming of 2 bases on V and 1 base on J, plus 11 bases between the germline ends. The method was the immunoSEQ multiplex PCR assay. For the multiplex PCR, a mixture combining 60 forward primers for TCR Vbeta segments and 13 reverse primers for TCR Jbeta segments was used. A multiplex PCR assay on genomic DNA amplified the CDR3 region of rearranged TCR beta genes. The Illumina HiSeq System was used to sequence the amplified TCR beta libraries as 87-base-pair reads. Under the source paper's analysis protocol: In a later analysis, 70 million to 95 million unique TCR beta chains were counted across the approximately 640 repertoires, and roughly 11 million of these chains were shared by at least two donors. A nearest-neighbor algorithm error-corrected the raw reads and collapsed the reads into unique sequences, merging closely related sequences to remove PCR and sequencing errors. To assign V, D and J gene segments, CDR3 sequences were aligned to IMGT reference sequences. For a sequence to be retained, a match of at least six nucleotides was required to both a V gene segment and a J gene segment. A rearrangement counted as productive if the CDR3 had no stop codons and remained in frame with V and J, and every other rearrangement counted as non-productive. CDR3 was defined by IMGT convention, running from the second conserved V-encoded cysteine to the conserved J-encoded phenylalanine. In an earlier analysis of more than 550 of the donors, sequences lacking an unambiguous match to a single V gene segment were excluded. An earlier analysis of around 600 of the donors classified V segments as functional when productive rearrangements were above 56.7% and as segregating when the standard deviation between donors was above 5%. A statistical classification framework was built for diagnosing cytomegalovirus status from the catalog of TCR beta chain sequences. V and J gene assignment, in a later analysis, came from comparing TCR nucleotide sequences with IMGT/GENE-DB human TR gene sequences. A later analysis assigned CDR3 sequences and most-parsimonious VDJ recombination scenarios with the TCRdist pipeline. A later analysis defined each TCR beta chain by its CDR3 amino acid sequence plus V-gene family, and excluded reads lacking a unique V-gene family. As a way to deal with suspected cross-contamination and a sequencing artifact, a later analysis dropped hundreds of nucleotide sequences that were highly shared and had low generation probability. For each public chain, a later analysis derived a clonal expansion index from normalized ranks of inferred template counts within each repertoire. A later analysis computed generation probabilities with a VDJ recombination model fitted to out-of-frame rearrangements, and checked the results against IGoR. Hypergeometric tests were used in a later analysis to score TCR-TCR, TCR-HLA and TCR-CMV co-occurrence, with a repertoire-size bias correction applied to the TCR pairs. False discovery rates were estimated in a later analysis by permuting HLA or CMV assignments 20 times. In a later analysis, co-occurring TCRs were grouped with DBSCAN, and TCRdist sequence similarity was added when clustering was performed within HLA-allele-positive subsets. Co-occurrence clustering excluded repertoires with fewer than 30,000 or more than 120,000 public chains, plus five with anomalous nucleotide sharing. Held by TCRdb, this immuneACCESS table contains in-frame sequences only and omits some clones. Under half of the omission traces to an unresolved V gene where checked; the cause of the rest is unknown. The D gene and trimming were derived from the DNA, and the V and J assignments and clone size from that table. The sample table contains 120,000 or so clones; only one count was recorded for around 78% of them. 6.3% of the sample lies in the top ten.

The cohort was made up of 500 to 850 healthy bone marrow donors. At the time of sampling, all cohort members were nominally healthy, though unrecorded immune exposures were likely present. The donor tested CMV seronegative, placing the donor among the 350 or so seronegative members of the cohort. Every donor gave a peripheral blood sample, and the peripheral blood mononuclear cells from that sample were used for TCR beta sequencing. Genomic DNA was extracted from the blood cell samples with the Qiagen DNeasy Blood Extraction Kit. Recombination linked TRBV28 to TRBJ2-5; the D gene cannot be resolved reliably. The sample was PBMCs. The origin of this receptor is a woman in her thirties or forties in good health and CMV-seronegative. The CDR3 is CASSLPHYGQETQYF. The DNA reads as follows: TGTGCCAGCAGTTTACCCCATTACGGCCAAGAGACCCAGTACTTC.